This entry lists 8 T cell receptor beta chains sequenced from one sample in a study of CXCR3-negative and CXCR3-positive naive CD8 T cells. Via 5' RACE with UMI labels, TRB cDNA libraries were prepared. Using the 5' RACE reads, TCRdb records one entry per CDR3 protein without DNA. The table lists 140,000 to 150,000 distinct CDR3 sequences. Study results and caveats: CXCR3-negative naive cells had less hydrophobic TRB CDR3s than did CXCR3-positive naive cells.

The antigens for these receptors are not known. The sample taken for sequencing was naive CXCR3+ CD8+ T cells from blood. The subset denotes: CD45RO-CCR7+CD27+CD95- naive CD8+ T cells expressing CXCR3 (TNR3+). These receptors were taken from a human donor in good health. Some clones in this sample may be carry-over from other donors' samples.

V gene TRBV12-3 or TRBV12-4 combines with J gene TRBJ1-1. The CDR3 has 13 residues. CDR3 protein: CASSFTIDTEAFF.

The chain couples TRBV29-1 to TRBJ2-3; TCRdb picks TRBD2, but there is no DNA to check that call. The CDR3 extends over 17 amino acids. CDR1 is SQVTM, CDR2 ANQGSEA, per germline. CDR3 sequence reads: CSASILGAGGSTDTQYF.

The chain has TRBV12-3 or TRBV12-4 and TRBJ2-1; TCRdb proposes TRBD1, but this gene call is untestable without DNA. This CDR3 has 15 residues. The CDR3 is CASRSQREFYNEQFF.

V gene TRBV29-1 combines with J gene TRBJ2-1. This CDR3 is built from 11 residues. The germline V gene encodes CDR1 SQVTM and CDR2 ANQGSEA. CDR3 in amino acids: CSVNGYNEQFF.

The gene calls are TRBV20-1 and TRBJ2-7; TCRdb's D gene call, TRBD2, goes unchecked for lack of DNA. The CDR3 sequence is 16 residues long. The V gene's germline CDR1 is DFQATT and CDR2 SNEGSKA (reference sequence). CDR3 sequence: CSAGGGLQSLAYEQYF.

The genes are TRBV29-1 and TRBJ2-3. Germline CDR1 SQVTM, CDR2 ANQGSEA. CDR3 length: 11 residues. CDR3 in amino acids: CSVLNDYTQYF.

CDR3 region: CASSYDPTEAFF. The chain carries TRBV6-2 or TRBV6-3 and TRBJ1-1. The CDR3 spans 12 residues. The germline V gene encodes CDR1 MNHEY and CDR2 SVGEGT.

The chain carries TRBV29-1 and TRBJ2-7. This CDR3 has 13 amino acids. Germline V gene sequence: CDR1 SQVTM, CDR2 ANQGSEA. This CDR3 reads CSVVFAGLYEQYF.